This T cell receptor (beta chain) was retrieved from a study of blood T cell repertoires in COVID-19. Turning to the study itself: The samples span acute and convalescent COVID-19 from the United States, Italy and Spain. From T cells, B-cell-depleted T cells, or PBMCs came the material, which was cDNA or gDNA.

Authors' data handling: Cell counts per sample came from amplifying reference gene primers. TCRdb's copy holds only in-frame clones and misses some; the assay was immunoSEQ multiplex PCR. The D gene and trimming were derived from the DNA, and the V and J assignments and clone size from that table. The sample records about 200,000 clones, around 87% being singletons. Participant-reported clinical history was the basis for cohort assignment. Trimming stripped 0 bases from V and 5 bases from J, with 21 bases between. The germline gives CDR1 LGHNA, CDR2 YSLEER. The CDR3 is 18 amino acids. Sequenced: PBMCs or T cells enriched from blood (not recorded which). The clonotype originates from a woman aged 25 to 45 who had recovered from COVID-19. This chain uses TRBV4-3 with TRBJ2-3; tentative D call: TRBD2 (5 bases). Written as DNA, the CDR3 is TGCGCCAGCAGCCAAGATAGGATCATGGTCCGGGAAATAGATACGCAGTATTTT. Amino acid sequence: CASSQDRIMVREIDTQYF.